The 21 T cell receptor beta chains in this list originate from one sample, sequenced in a study of T cells after yellow fever vaccination. MiXCR, run by TCRdb on the 5' RACE reads, gives a single entry per CDR3 protein. The sample holds over 35,000 distinct CDR3 sequences; 5% to 8% are singletons and the top ten take more than 9%. This specimen was PBMCs, either bulk or a sorted T-cell subset (CD4+, CD8+, memory, or dextramer-sorted; not recorded which), taken 45 days after the yellow fever booster vaccination. These receptors were obtained from a man aged 30 to 45 who received the YFV17D yellow fever vaccine.

The table lists this clonotype with many counts. The chain employs TRBV7-7 and TRBJ2-5; possible D gene TRBD1, 6 bases. V was clipped by 5 bases and J by 1 base, with 11 bases between them. This CDR3 comprises 14 residues. Germline values: CDR1 SSHAT, CDR2 FNYEAQ (reference sequence). The CDR3 coding sequence is TGTGCCAGCAGCACACAGGGAGCCCAAGAGACCCAGTACTTC. Translated, it gives CASSTQGAQETQYF.

This clonotype has ten or more counts. The V call is TRBV28, the J call TRBJ2-2; D possibly corresponds to TRBD1 (7 bases). CDR1 is MDHEN, CDR2 SYDVKM, per germline. The CDR3 is 16 amino acids. Trimming took 5 bases from V and 4 from J, leaving 17 bases between them. Here the CDR3 DNA reads TGTGCCAGCAGTCCCCAGGGGGGCGCATCCACCGGGGAGCTGTTTTTT. As protein: CASSPQGGASTGELFF.

This clonotype showed up many times. V and J are TRBV5-6 and TRBJ1-4; D is ambiguous. This CDR3 spans 14 amino acids. Looked up from germline, CDR1 is SGHDT and CDR2 is YYEEEE. V was shortened by 3 bases and J by 8 bases, with 14 bases between the two germline ends. The CDR3, as DNA: TGTGCCAGCAGCTCGTCCTCGTCAGGCGAAAAACTGTTTTTT. It codes for CASSSSSSGEKLFF.

This clonotype was counted many times. The chain combines TRBV9 with TRBJ2-1; 9 nucleotides match TRBD2. The junction had 7 bases not matched to a gene; V was cut back by 0 bases and J by 6 bases. The CDR3 runs 16 residues. CDR1 and CDR2 from the germline V gene are SGDLS and YYNGEE. CDR3 loop: CASSVAGLAGINEQFF. The CDR3, as DNA: TGTGCCAGCAGCGTAGCTGGGCTAGCGGGGATCAATGAGCAGTTCTTC.

This clonotype was observed many times. The chain has TRBV7-6 and TRBJ2-2; a weak D match, TRBD2 (5 bases). V was trimmed by 5 bases and J by 6 bases, leaving 13 bases between them. Germline lookup yields CDR1 SGHVS and CDR2 FNYEAQ. The CDR3 has 14 amino acids. CDR3 bases: TGTGCCAGCAGCCCCCGAGCGGTTCCCGGGGAGCTGTTTTTT. It codes for CASSPRAVPGELFF.

In this sample, this clonotype turned up a few times. The chain joins TRBV28 to TRBJ2-3; 9 nucleotides line up with TRBD2. The CDR3 has 15 residues. The ends lost 4 bases at V and 5 bases at J; junction bases unmatched: 7. Per germline, CDR1 MDHEN and CDR2 SYDVKM. The CDR3 DNA follows: TGTGCCAGCAGTTCAGCGGGGGGACACATAGATACGCAGTATTTT. Residues: CASSSAGGHIDTQYF. Together with reference TRBV28 and TRBJ2-3, the CDR3 gives the full variable domain: DVKVTQSSRYLVKRTGEKVFLECVQDMDHENMFWYRQDPGLGLRLIYFSYDVKMKEKGDIPEGYSVSREKKERFSLILESASTNQTSMYLCASSSAGGHIDTQYFGPGTRLTVL.

This clonotype was detected ten times or more. This chain uses TRBV6-6 with TRBJ2-1; D remains ambiguous. The CDR3 is made up of 10 amino acids. The germline V gene has CDR1 MNHNY and CDR2 SVGAGI (reference sequence). Between the trimmed V and J ends, which lost 6 bases and 15 bases, there was a span of 12 bases. CDR3 amino acids: CASRNTNAFF. CDR3 DNA sequence: TGTGCCAGCAGGAACACGAATGCGTTCTTC.

About this clonotype itself: This sequence may be a read error, since a much larger clone differs from it by one base. The chain combines TRBV4-1 with TRBJ1-4; D ambiguous. Germline values: CDR1 MGHRA, CDR2 YSYEKL. Trimming took 6 bases from V and 4 from J, leaving 15 bases between them. The length of the CDR3 is 15 residues. CDR3 sequence reads: CASSPSSFYNEKLFF. In DNA form, the CDR3 reads TGCGCCAGCAGTCCCTCGTCGTTCTATAATGAAAAACTGTTTTTT.

The rearrangement uses TRBV29-1 and TRBJ1-2, with TRBD1 matching over 7 bases. Trimming took 3 bases from V and 8 from J; bases not matched to a gene: 9. There are 13 residues in the CDR3. CDR1 and CDR2 (germline): SQVTM, ANQGSEA. The CDR3 DNA is TGCAGCGTTGATACCCGACAGGGTATAGGCTACACCTTC. Translated: CSVDTRQGIGYTF.

This clonotype was observed many times. The J gene is TRBJ2-1, the V gene TRBV6-2 or TRBV6-3; 10 nucleotides agree with TRBD2. The trim removed 5 bases at V and 8 bases at J, leaving 6 bases unmatched. Germline V CDR1 and CDR2: MNHEY, SVGEGT. CDR3 length equals 14 residues. CDR3 in amino acids: CASSAGLAVDEQFF. The CDR3 DNA follows: TGTGCCAGCAGTGCAGGACTAGCGGTGGATGAGCAGTTCTTC.

This clonotype was picked up one time. This CDR3 reads CASSLVGQGFYEQYF. CDR3 DNA sequence: TGTGCCAGCAGCTTAGTTGGACAGGGGTTCTACGAGCAGTACTTC. V is TRBV11-2 and J is TRBJ2-7; the match to TRBD1 covers 9 bases. CDR3 length: 15 residues. The junction had 4 bases not matched to a gene; V was cut back by 1 base and J by 3 bases. Germline V gives CDR1 SGHAT, CDR2 FQNNGV.

The CDR3 here is CASSSGTSGANEQYF. For the CDR3, the DNA is TGCGCCAGCAGTTCCGGGACTAGCGGGGCTAACGAGCAGTACTTC. The chain couples TRBV5-1 to TRBJ2-7; 13 bases align to TRBD2. The germline V gene has CDR1 SGHRS and CDR2 YFSETQ. V lost 5 bases, J lost 5 bases, and 7 bases stayed unmatched. There are 15 residues in the CDR3.

The V call is TRBV19, the J call TRBJ2-5; TRBD2 might be the D (6 bases). The germline V gene encodes CDR1 LNHDA and CDR2 SQIVND (reference sequence). The germline V and J ends were trimmed by 4 bases and 2 bases, with 11 bases remaining between them. This CDR3 contains 14 residues. The CDR3 DNA reads TGTGCCAGTAGTACGTTGGGACTTCAAGAGACCCAGTACTTC. This codes for CASSTLGLQETQYF. Full variable domain (rest looked up from reference TRBV19 and TRBJ2-5): DGGITQSPKYLFRKEGQNVTLSCEQNLNHDAMYWYRQDPGQGLRLIYYSQIVNDFQKGDIAEGYSVSREKKESFPLTVTSAQKNPTAFYLCASSTLGLQETQYFGPGTRLLVL.

V and J are TRBV5-1 and TRBJ1-5; D is perhaps TRBD1 (6 bases). Germline-derived CDR1 and CDR2 are SGHRS and YFSETQ. V lost 2 bases and J 5 bases, leaving 14 bases between the germline ends. CDR3 length: 15 residues. The CDR3 DNA reads TGCGCCAGCAGCTTAGGGGGTCGGGGCGATCAGCCCCAGCATTTT. Its protein product is CASSLGGRGDQPQHF.

This clonotype was detected ten times or more. This chain uses TRBV7-2 with TRBJ2-5; TRBD2 is a possible D gene (7 bases). The CDR3 covers 15 residues. The V gene's germline CDR1 is SGHTA and CDR2 FQGNSA. V lost 5 bases and J 5 bases, leaving 18 bases between the germline ends. CDR3 bases: TGTGCCAGCAGCCGACTAGCAAGGGGGGATGAGACCCAGTACTTC. Its protein product is CASSRLARGDETQYF.

The rearrangement links TRBV12-3 or TRBV12-4 to TRBJ2-7; the D gene is possibly TRBD2 (6 bases). CDR3 size: 17 residues. V was trimmed by 4 bases and J by 3 bases, leaving 22 bases between them. The CDR3 region is CASSSDGWRAGYYEQYF. In DNA, the CDR3 is TGTGCCAGCAGTTCCGACGGATGGAGGGCGGGTTACTACGAGCAGTACTTC.

This clonotype was observed a handful of times. V and J are TRBV7-2 and TRBJ2-4, with unresolved D. V gave up 2 bases and J gave up 0 bases, with 17 bases separating them. Germline-derived CDR1 and CDR2 are SGHTA and FQGNSA. The CDR3 extends over 18 amino acids. CDR3 nucleotides: TGTGCCAGCAGCTTATCGGCAGGAGAACTTCTAGCCAAAAACATTCAGTACTTC. As protein: CASSLSAGELLAKNIQYF. The whole variable domain, remainder taken from reference TRBV7-2 and TRBJ2-4, is GAGVSQSPSNKVTEKGKDVELRCDPISGHTALYWYRQSLGQGLEFLIYFQGNSAPDKSGLPSDRFSAERTGGSVSTLTIQRTQQEDSAVYLCASSLSAGELLAKNIQYFGAGTRLSVL.

The table lists this clonotype with many counts. This sequence joins TRBV3-2 and TRBJ2-1. TRBV3-2 is listed as a pseudogene. The CDR3 spans 18 residues. The CDR3: CASSLPLRRMSSYNEQFF. Written as DNA, the CDR3 is TGTGCCAGCAGCTTACCGTTGCGGCGTATGAGCTCCTACAATGAGCAGTTCTTC.

With regard to this clonotype: A single base separates this from a much larger clone, so it may be a read error. The chain uses TRBV29-1 and TRBJ1-2; no clear D. The germline V gene has CDR1 SQVTM and CDR2 ANQGSEA. This CDR3 has 11 amino acids. CDR3 in DNA: TGCACCGTTGCCCTTACCTATGGCTACACCTTC. Its protein is CTVALTYGYTF. The variable domain in full, completed from reference TRBV29-1 and TRBJ1-2, reads SAVISQKPSRDICQRGTSLTIQCQVDSQVTMMFWYRQQPGQSLTLIATANQGSEATYESGFVIDKFPISRPNLTFSTLTVSNMSPEDSSIYLCTVALTYGYTFGSGTRLTVV.

This rearrangement joins TRBV19 to TRBJ2-3; 7 bases are a match to TRBD1. The CDR3 covers 12 residues. Per the germline V gene, CDR1 is LNHDA and CDR2 is SQIVND (reference sequence). The V and J ends lost 5 bases and 9 bases, in that order; junction bases with no gene match: 5. As DNA, the CDR3 is TGTGCCAGTAGTGCAGGGACAGCAACGCAGTATTTT. Amino acid sequence: CASSAGTATQYF.

This clonotype was recorded many times. The CDR3 DNA sequence: TGTGCCAGCAGCTGGGGGGCGGGAGGTGCCGGGGAGCTGTTTTTT. This codes for CASSWGAGGAGELFF. The J gene is TRBJ2-2, the V gene TRBV7-2; the match to TRBD2 covers 8 bases. There are 15 residues in the CDR3. Germline CDR1 is SGHTA and CDR2 is FQGNSA. V shed 4 bases and J 6 bases; nucleotides not matched to a gene: 7. The full variable domain, in which reference TRBV7-2 and TRBJ2-2 provide the parts outside the CDR3, is GAGVSQSPSNKVTEKGKDVELRCDPISGHTALYWYRQSLGQGLEFLIYFQGNSAPDKSGLPSDRFSAERTGGSVSTLTIQRTQQEDSAVYLCASSWGAGGAGELFFGEGSRLTVL.